The source of this TCR beta chain is a study of CD8 T cells in Susac syndrome. Sequencing of TCR beta was performed on blood CD8+ and CD4+ T cells. The multiple sclerosis controls were treatment-naive patients affected by stable or active relapsing-remitting disease. Both CD4+ and CD8+ T cells were negatively isolated, and TEMRA cells underwent FACS enrichment. Deletions cut 5 bases from V and 7 bases from J, with 15 bases between. Germline CDR1 LGHNA, CDR2 YNFKEQ. This CDR3 spans 14 amino acids. The authors reverse transcribed roughly 0.5 to 1 ug RNA with random hexamers. The immunoSEQ assay covered 54 Vbeta and 13 Jbeta segments for CDR3. Using its own MiXCR run on the immunoSEQ multiplex PCR reads, TCRdb lists one record per CDR3 protein. The data show 250,000 to 350,000 distinct CDR3 sequences, with about 91% seen just once and 0.065% held by the top ten.

Sequencing was carried out using CD4+ T cells from PBMCs. The chain recombines TRBV4-2 with TRBJ1-5, with D tentatively TRBD1 (5 bases). The receptor was isolated from a human donor with multiple sclerosis. CDR3 sequence (DNA): TGTGCCAGCAGCTTCGGGAAGGAGGGGCAGCCCCAGCATTTT. Protein sequence: CASSFGKEGQPQHF.